What follows are 8 T cell receptor beta chains derived from one specimen sequenced in a study of beta chain features in type 1 diabetes. The study reverse transcribed the entire isolated RNA, so it sequenced expressed TCRB transcripts. Method: immunoSEQ multiplex PCR; TCRdb's copy keeps in-frame clones and lacks some. The sample consists of about 900,000 clones, around a sixth of them appearing once. The source material was naive CD4+ T cells from blood. These receptors came from a woman in her late teens or twenties in good health.

This rearrangement joins TRBV11-2 to TRBJ2-5; D might be TRBD2 (6 bases). V lost 7 bases to trimming and J lost 1 base, with 19 bases between them. CDR3 length: 16 residues. In germline, CDR1 is SGHAT, CDR2 FQNNGV. CDR3 DNA: TGTGCCAGCAACAGACGTAGCGGAGCCTCCCAAGAGACCCAGTACTTC. It codes for CASNRRSGASQETQYF.

This clone has only a few counts. The chain links TRBV6-5 to TRBJ1-5, with D possibly being TRBD1 (6 bases). The CDR3 covers 13 residues. The germline V and J ends were trimmed by 2 bases and 7 bases, with 9 bases remaining between them. CDR1 MNHEY and CDR2 SVGAGI come from the germline V gene. Here the CDR3 DNA reads TGTGCCAGCAGTTACGGGGGCAGCCAGCCCCAGCATTTT. This encodes CASSYGGSQPQHF.

Regarding this clone: The sample holds other DNA sequences that translate to the same CDR3. The V and J genes are TRBV6-5 and TRBJ2-6; no firm D call. The CDR3 is 13 residues long. CDR1 MNHEY and CDR2 SVGAGI come from the germline V gene. V lost 5 bases to trimming and J lost 1 base, with 3 bases between them. The CDR3 is CASSRSGANVLTF. As DNA, the CDR3 is TGTGCCAGCAGTCGGTCTGGGGCCAACGTCCTGACTTTC.

Only a few counts were recorded for this clone. The chain employs TRBV4-3 and TRBJ2-3, with 13 bases matching TRBD2. The CDR3 contains 21 residues. J was trimmed by 2 bases and V by 4 bases; bases with no gene match: 18. Per the germline V gene, CDR1 is LGHNA and CDR2 is YSLEER. The CDR3 nucleotides read TGCGCCAGCAGCCCCTCTAGGACTAGCGGGAGAAATTTGGGCGTCACAGATACGCAGTATTTT. Translation: CASSPSRTSGRNLGVTDTQYF.

The V gene is TRBV9, the J gene TRBJ2-7; TRBD1 aligns across 7 bases. Trimming cost V 5 bases and J 2 bases; bases outside gene matches: 4. This CDR3 region has 13 residues. Germline loops: CDR1 SGDLS, CDR2 YYNGEE. CDR3 coding DNA: TGTGCCAGCAGTCGGGACAGCCCCTACGAGCAGTACTTC. As protein: CASSRDSPYEQYF.

V usage is TRBV28 and J usage is TRBJ2-3, with 9 bases aligning to TRBD2. The CDR3 runs 14 residues. V was pared by 5 bases and J by 1 base, with 1 base of the junction left unmatched. Germline V gene lookup returns CDR1 MDHEN and CDR2 SYDVKM. In DNA form, the CDR3 reads TGTGCCAGCAGTATAGCGGGAGGCACAGATACGCAGTATTTT. Its protein is CASSIAGGTDTQYF.

The chain couples TRBV18 to TRBJ2-5; D uncertain. The CDR3 consists of 12 residues. The V end lost 6 bases, the J end lost 5 bases, and 10 bases lay between the germline ends. In germline, CDR1 is KGHSH, CDR2 LQKENI. Written as DNA, the CDR3 is TGTGCCAGCTCCGCCATTGCGGAGACCCAGTACTTC. Translation: CASSAIAETQYF.

This clone was detected only a few times. CDR3 bases: TGTGCCAGCTTTCAGACAAGGTGCTACAATGAGCAGTTCTTC. It specifies CASFQTRCYNEQFF. The chain has TRBV21-1 and TRBJ2-1; TRBD1, the table's D call, was not compared with the DNA. TRBV21-1 is a recognized pseudogene. The CDR3 spans 14 residues.